The rows below give T cell receptor beta chains drawn from one sample of a study of OX40 agonist ivuxolimab in advanced cancers. The data were produced by immunoSEQ multiplex PCR, yet TCRdb's version contains in-frame clones alone and is incomplete. Of some 73,000 clones in the sample, roughly nine tenths are singletons; the top ten hold approximately 8%. Sample: CD4+ or CD8+ T cells sorted from blood, taken in a trial of the OX40 agonist ivuxolimab. These receptors were obtained from an adult with an advanced solid tumor such as melanoma, head and neck, liver or kidney cancer. Each CDR3 is given with its conserved first and last residue. Fields, in order: V gene, clone size, D gene, J gene, CDR3 length, CDR3 DNA, CDR3 protein. A D gene is named only where the DNA matches it firmly. Some rows have no size entry. The others give once, few or many, or a class for an expanded clone.

TRBV28	-	-	TRBJ1-3	13	TGTGCCAGCACCGGGACCGTCGGAAACACCATATATTTT	CASTGTVGNTIYF
TRBV7-6	-	TRBD2	TRBJ2-7	16	TGTGCCAGCAGCTTAGGGGGACTACCCAACCACTACGAGCAGTACTTC	CASSLGGLPNHYEQYF
TRBV5-1	-	-	TRBJ1-1	15	TGCGCCAGCAGTCGCCTTAACGGGGGAGCTAATGAAGCTTTCTTT	CASSRLNGGANEAFF
TRBV5-4	-	TRBD1	TRBJ2-7	16	TGTGCCAGCAGCTTGGGGACAGGGGGCCTCTCCTACGAGCAGTACTTC	CASSLGTGGLSYEQYF
TRBV6-5	-	-	TRBJ2-1	15	TGTGCCAGCAGTTATAGGGGCGGGGCGTACAATGAGCAGTTCTTC	CASSYRGGAYNEQFF
TRBV6-5	-	TRBD1	TRBJ2-7	15	TGTGCCAGCAGACAACGGACAGGGGGTGACTACGAGCAGTACTTC	CASRQRTGGDYEQYF
TRBV2	-	-	TRBJ2-5	10	TGTGGGTCAGCCCAAGAGACCCAGTACTTC	CGSAQETQYF
TRBV6-6	-	-	TRBJ2-7	13	TGTGCCAGCAGTTACAGGCCTTTTTACGAGCAGTACTTC	CASSYRPFYEQYF
TRBV28	-	-	TRBJ2-5	14	TGTGCCAGCAGCCCGGACAGATTCCAAGAGACCCAGTACTTC	CASSPDRFQETQYF
TRBV6-1	-	TRBD1	TRBJ2-7	14	TGTGCCAGCAGTTCGACAGGGGGAGCCTACGAGCAGTACTTC	CASSSTGGAYEQYF
TRBV27	-	-	TRBJ1-1	12	TGTGCCAGCAGTTCCTCAAACACTGAAGCTTTCTTT	CASSSSNTEAFF
TRBV27	few	-	TRBJ2-3	15	TGTGCCAGCAGTTTATTCTGGGAACTCACAGATACGCAGTATTTT	CASSLFWELTDTQYF
TRBV2	few	-	TRBJ1-1	13	TGTGCCAGCGGTGTGGACCCGAACACTGAAGCTTTCTTT	CASGVDPNTEAFF
TRBV18	-	TRBD1	TRBJ1-4	13	TGTGCCAGCTCCGGGACAGGGTCTGAAAAACTGTTTTTT	CASSGTGSEKLFF
TRBV11-2	-	-	TRBJ1-2	13	TGTGCCAGCAGCTTGGGCCGCGGCTATGGCTACACCTTC	CASSLGRGYGYTF
TRBV7-7	once	TRBD2	TRBJ2-1	15	TGTGCCAGCAGCCCTCAAGCGGGGAATTACAATGAGCAGTTCTTC	CASSPQAGNYNEQFF
TRBV11-2	-	-	TRBJ2-7	14	TGTGCCAGCAGCTTGGCAGGGGCAGCCTACGAGCAGTACTTC	CASSLAGAAYEQYF
TRBV5-1	-	TRBD1	TRBJ1-2	15	TGCGCCAGCAGCCTGGAGACAGGGCTCCACTATGGCTACACCTTC	CASSLETGLHYGYTF
TRBV7-3	-	-	TRBJ2-5	12	TGTGCCAGCAGCTCTTATTCGGGGGCCCAGTACTTC	CASSSYSGAQYF
TRBV6-4	-	-	TRBJ1-2	12	TGTGCCAGCAGTGACTCGGCTGGTGGCTACACCTTC	CASSDSAGGYTF
TRBV6-1	-	-	TRBJ1-1	13	TGTGCCAGCAGTCCCCAGGGGCCGACTGAAGCTTTCTTT	CASSPQGPTEAFF
TRBV9	-	-	TRBJ1-1	15	TGTGCCAGCAGCGTAGTAGGGCCCCGGATGGCTGAAGCTTTCTTT	CASSVVGPRMAEAFF
TRBV11-3	-	-	TRBJ2-5	13	TGTGCCAGCAGCTTAGCGAATAAAGAGACCCAGTACTTC	CASSLANKETQYF